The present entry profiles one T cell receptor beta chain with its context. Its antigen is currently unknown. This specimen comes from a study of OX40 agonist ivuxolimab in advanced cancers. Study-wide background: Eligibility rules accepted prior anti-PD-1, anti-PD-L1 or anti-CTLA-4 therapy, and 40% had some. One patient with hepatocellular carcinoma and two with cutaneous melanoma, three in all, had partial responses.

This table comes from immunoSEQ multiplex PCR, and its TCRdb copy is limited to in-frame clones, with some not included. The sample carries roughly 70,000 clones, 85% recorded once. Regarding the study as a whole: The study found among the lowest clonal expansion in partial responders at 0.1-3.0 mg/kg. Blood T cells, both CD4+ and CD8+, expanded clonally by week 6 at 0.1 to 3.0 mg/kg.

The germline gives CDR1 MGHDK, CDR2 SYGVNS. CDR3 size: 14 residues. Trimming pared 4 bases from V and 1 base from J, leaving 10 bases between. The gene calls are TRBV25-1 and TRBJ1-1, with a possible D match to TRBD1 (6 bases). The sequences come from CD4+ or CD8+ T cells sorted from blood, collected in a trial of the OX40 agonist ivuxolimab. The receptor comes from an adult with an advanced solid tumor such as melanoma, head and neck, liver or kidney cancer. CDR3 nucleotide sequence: TGTGCCAGCAGTGCCCCGGGGGCGAACACTGAAGCTTTCTTT. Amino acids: CASSAPGANTEAFF.